The 3 T cell receptor beta chains listed next were all sequenced from one sample in a study of cytomegalovirus exposure and HLA in healthy donors. Primers included in the PCR were 60 Vbeta and 13 Jbeta primers. Profiled with immunoSEQ multiplex PCR; TCRdb holds only in-frame clones, not every one. The sample lists approximately 110,000 clones, 70% to 85% occurring once. Input material: PBMCs. These receptors were collected from a human donor in good health.

The chain joins TRBV7-2 to TRBJ2-2; TRBD2 aligns across 7 bases. CDR1 is SGHTA, CDR2 FQGNSA, per germline. The CDR3 length is 16 residues. V lost 1 base and J lost 1; bases outside the gene matches: 3. The DNA for the CDR3 is TGTGCCAGCAGCTTAGAACTAGCGCGGAACACCGGGGAGCTGTTTTTT. Translating gives CASSLELARNTGELFF.

This clone was picked up one time. The chain combines TRBV6-1 with TRBJ1-3; no definite D call. The V end lost 7 bases, the J end lost 0 bases, and 10 bases lay between the germline ends. The CDR3 consists of 14 residues. Germline CDR1 MNHNS, CDR2 SASEGT. CDR3 region: CASTTLSSGNTIYF. In nucleotides, the CDR3 is TGTGCCAGCACCACCCTGAGCTCTGGAAACACCATATATTTT.

The chain employs TRBV19 and TRBJ1-1; D is perhaps TRBD1 (5 bases). V was cut by 5 bases and J by 4 bases, with 14 bases left in between. Germline lookup yields CDR1 LNHDA and CDR2 SQIVND (reference sequence). The CDR3 length is 14 residues. CDR3 bases: TGTGCCAGTAGTGTGTCGGGGGGAGGCACTGAAGCTTTCTTT. Its protein is CASSVSGGGTEAFF.